This T cell receptor (beta chain) was observed in a study of T cell responses to AZD1222 COVID-19 vaccine. Regarding the study as a whole: At 160-218 and 743-854, vaccine-associated CD4 TCRs were dominant, and they spanned spike.

The method was immunoSEQ multiplex PCR; TCRdb's version includes in-frame clones alone and lacks a portion of them. The table lists 75,000 to 95,000 clones, 89% of them singletons, with 2.8% in the top ten. A word on this clone: Its specificity is unknown.

Sequences were derived from peripheral blood, sampled on day 0 of MenACWY control vaccination. The TCR sequence derives from an adult in good health.

The chain's CDR3 is CASSFTASQDQPQHF. CDR3 nucleotides: TGTGCCAGCAGTTTTACAGCATCGCAGGATCAGCCCCAGCATTTT. The chain couples TRBV28 to TRBJ1-5; no firm D call. Germline lookup yields CDR1 MDHEN and CDR2 SYDVKM. Trimming left V 3 bases short and J 5 bases short, with 14 bases between. The CDR3 extends over 15 amino acids.